The next 24 T cell receptor beta chains were all read from a single sample in a study of graft-versus-host responses after intestinal transplantation. TCRdb keeps only in-frame clones here, not all; method: immunoSEQ multiplex PCR. This sample has about 120,000 clones, with 85% to 95% found just once. No antigen has been identified for these receptors. The specimen comprised unstimulated CD8+ T cells sorted from spleen or lymph node cells, sampled before intestinal transplant. The receptors were sampled from a human donor who received an intestinal transplant.

This clone was picked up one time. V gene TRBV10-2 combines with J gene TRBJ2-7, with 7 bases fitting TRBD2. CDR1 is WSHSY and CDR2 is SAAADI in the germline V gene. CDR3 size: 14 residues. Unmatched junction bases numbered 9, after V lost 4 bases and J lost 6 bases. CDR3 residues: CASSASSGSVEQYF. The CDR3 region has the DNA TGCGCCAGCAGTGCGTCTAGCGGATCCGTCGAGCAGTACTTC.

The V and J genes are TRBV4-2 and TRBJ1-5, with D perhaps matching TRBD1 (5 bases). In germline, CDR1 is LGHNA, CDR2 YNFKEQ. The CDR3 runs to 16 residues. Trimming pared 6 bases from V and 3 bases from J, leaving 18 bases between. CDR3 sequence: CASSIRDDLDNQPQHF. The DNA of the CDR3 is TGTGCCAGCAGTATCCGGGACGACCTGGACAATCAGCCCCAGCATTTT.

The chain carries TRBV4-3 and TRBJ2-1, with 10 positions matching TRBD2. This CDR3 has 18 amino acids. Germline V gives CDR1 LGHNA, CDR2 YSLEER. V lost 1 base to trimming and J lost 7 bases; unmatched junction nucleotides: 13. The CDR3 loop reads CASSQGESGRVGENEQFF. The DNA for the CDR3 is TGCGCCAGCAGCCAAGGGGAAAGCGGGAGGGTAGGTGAGAATGAGCAGTTCTTC.

The CDR3 nucleotides are TGTGCCAGCAGGCCTTTAACGGGGAGTTTAAGCAATGAGCAGTTCTTC. It encodes CASRPLTGSLSNEQFF. This sequence joins TRBV2 and TRBJ2-1; possible D gene TRBD2, 5 bases. V lost 6 bases, J lost 6 bases, and 21 bases lay in between. The CDR3 loop spans 16 amino acids. Germline CDR1 and CDR2: SNHLY and FYNNEI.

About this clone: The junction and the germline gene differ at one end; a read error may be behind it. The chain links TRBV7-7 to TRBJ1-1, with 8 bases that match TRBD1. Germline V lookup: CDR1 SSHAT, CDR2 FNYEAQ (reference sequence). The CDR3 sequence is 13 residues long. CDR3 region: CASSSGQGTEAFF. CDR3 nucleotides: TGTGCTAGCAGCTCAGGACAGGGCACTGAAGCTTTCTTT.

The rearrangement uses TRBV13 and TRBJ1-5; D call uncertain. The germline gives CDR1 PRHDT, CDR2 FYEKMQ (reference sequence). CDR3 length equals 14 residues. V lost 5 bases and J lost 2, with 10 bases in between. The CDR3 DNA reads TGTGCCAGCAGCGCTGGGAGGGGCAATCAGCCCCAGCATTTT. Protein product: CASSAGRGNQPQHF.

The gene calls are TRBV30 and TRBJ2-7; D is possibly TRBD2 (5 bases). V lost 1 base, J lost 6 bases, and 13 bases lay in between. Germline CDR1 and CDR2: GTSNPN and SVGIG (reference sequence). This CDR3 region has 13 residues. The CDR3 reads CAWSEDWVGEQYF. As DNA, the CDR3 is TGTGCCTGGAGTGAGGACTGGGTGGGCGAGCAGTACTTC. The full variable domain, with the rest looked up from reference TRBV30 and TRBJ2-7, is SQTIHQWPATLVQPVGSPLSLECTVEGTSNPNLYWYRQAAGRGLQLLFYSVGIGQISSEVPQNLSASRPQDRQFILSSKKLLLSDSGFYLCAWSEDWVGEQYFGPGTRLTVT.

The rearrangement joins TRBV15 to TRBJ2-1, with 8 bases identical to TRBD2. CDR1 is LNHNV, CDR2 YYDKDF, per germline (reference sequence). The J segment lost 8 bases and the V segment lost 4 bases, leaving 7 bases of the junction unmatched. CDR3 length: 14 residues. Here the CDR3 reads CATSTPGTSYEQFF. The CDR3 coding sequence is TGTGCCACCAGCACCCCAGGGACTAGTTATGAGCAGTTCTTC.

The chain has TRBV10-1 and TRBJ2-2; possibly TRBD2 for D (6 bases). Germline CDR1 is WNHNN and CDR2 is SYGVQD (reference sequence). CDR3 length: 17 residues. Deletions cut 2 bases from V and 5 bases from J, with 18 bases between. The CDR3 spells CASSERLGSHWTGELFF. Written as DNA, the CDR3 is TGCGCCAGCAGTGAGAGGCTCGGGAGCCATTGGACCGGGGAGCTGTTTTTT.

The V gene is TRBV19, the J gene TRBJ2-1, with TRBD2 identical over 16 bases. CDR3 size: 17 residues. The V gene end was trimmed by 7 bases and the J gene end by 7 bases; junction bases not matched to a gene: 10. Germline CDR1 and CDR2: LNHDA and SQIVND (reference sequence). The CDR3 protein is CASMEGTSGRAHNEQFF. The CDR3 region has the DNA TGTGCCAGTATGGAAGGGACTAGCGGGAGGGCCCATAATGAGCAGTTCTTC.

V is TRBV19 and J is TRBJ2-1, with D possibly being TRBD1 or TRBD2 (5 bases each). The CDR3 length is 11 residues. V dropped 5 bases and J dropped 9 bases, with 8 bases sitting between them. Germline CDR1 reads LNHDA; CDR2 reads SQIVND (reference sequence). Written as DNA, the CDR3 is TGTGCCAGTAGTCCCGGGACTGAGCAGTTCTTC. It encodes CASSPGTEQFF.

The CDR3: CAWRRAGGPTGGELFF. In nucleotides, the CDR3 is TGTGCCTGGAGGAGAGCGGGAGGCCCTACGGGCGGGGAGCTGTTTTTT. The chain joins TRBV30 to TRBJ2-2; 9 bases line up with TRBD2. This CDR3 spans 16 amino acids. Germline V gene lookup returns CDR1 GTSNPN and CDR2 SVGIG (reference sequence). J was trimmed by 7 bases and V by 3 bases; bases with no gene match: 12. The whole variable domain, filled in from reference TRBV30 and TRBJ2-2, reads SQTIHQWPATLVQPVGSPLSLECTVEGTSNPNLYWYRQAAGRGLQLLFYSVGIGQISSEVPQNLSASRPQDRQFILSSKKLLLSDSGFYLCAWRRAGGPTGGELFFGEGSRLTVL.

The chain is built from TRBV5-6 and TRBJ2-7; D ambiguous. The length of the CDR3 is 14 residues. CDR1 and CDR2 from the germline V gene are SGHDT and YYEEEE. Deletions cut 3 bases from V and 4 bases from J, with 14 bases between. The DNA of the CDR3 is TGTGCCAGCAGCTCCAACTTAGTCGGATACGAGCAGTACTTC. Translating it yields CASSSNLVGYEQYF.

V is TRBV9 and J is TRBJ2-7, with 7 bases identical to TRBD2. Germline V gene sequence: CDR1 SGDLS, CDR2 YYNGEE. This CDR3 spans 13 amino acids. V shed 0 bases, J shed 5 bases, and the junction held 2 bases outside the gene matches. Here the CDR3 reads CASSVGGRDEQYF. CDR3 sequence (DNA): TGTGCCAGCAGCGTAGGCGGGAGAGACGAGCAGTACTTC.

The V and J genes are TRBV19 and TRBJ1-4, with D perhaps TRBD1 (6 bases). The CDR3 spans 15 residues. Trimming left V 5 bases short and J 0 bases short, with 10 bases between. Germline CDR1 reads LNHDA; CDR2 reads SQIVND (reference sequence). For the CDR3, the DNA is TGTGCCAGTAGTTCCCGGACAGCAACTAATGAAAAACTGTTTTTT. Encoded protein: CASSSRTATNEKLFF.

The chain joins TRBV19 to TRBJ1-1; no definite D call. V lost 1 base, J lost 1 base, and 10 bases lay in between. The CDR3 is made up of 15 amino acids. Germline CDR1 is LNHDA and CDR2 is SQIVND (reference sequence). In nucleotides, the CDR3 is TGTGCCAGTAGTATAGGCGCAGTTGGGAACACTGAAGCTTTCTTT. This gives the protein CASSIGAVGNTEAFF.

The V and J genes are TRBV4-3 and TRBJ2-2; D is uncertain. The germline V gene encodes CDR1 LGHNA and CDR2 YSLEER. The V end was cut by 0 bases, the J end by 6 bases, with 23 bases between. CDR3 length: 19 residues. This chain's CDR3 is CASSQEPFYLNGWAGELFF. The CDR3, as DNA: TGCGCCAGCAGCCAAGAGCCCTTCTACCTCAACGGTTGGGCCGGGGAGCTGTTTTTT.

The rearrangement uses TRBV7-6 and TRBJ1-1; TRBD1 aligns across 8 bases. Germline values: CDR1 SGHVS, CDR2 FNYEAQ. This CDR3 has 15 residues. The J segment lost 4 bases and the V segment lost 5 bases, leaving 9 bases of the junction unmatched. The CDR3 spells CASSPGDRGATEAFF. As DNA, the CDR3 is TGTGCCAGCAGCCCAGGCGACAGGGGCGCCACTGAAGCTTTCTTT. Based on the CDR3 plus reference TRBV7-6 and TRBJ1-1, the full variable domain is GAGVSQSPRYKVTKRGQDVALRCDPISGHVSLYWYRQALGQGPEFLTYFNYEAQQDKSGLPNDRFSAERPEGSISTLTIQRTEQRDSAMYRCASSPGDRGATEAFFGQGTRLTVV.

The chain has TRBV4-3 and TRBJ1-2; the D is unclear. V was pared by 0 bases and J by 0 bases, with 8 bases between. The germline V gene has CDR1 LGHNA and CDR2 YSLEER. This CDR3 spans 15 amino acids. CDR3 protein: CASSQEGFPNYGYTF. For the CDR3, the DNA is TGCGCCAGCAGCCAAGAGGGCTTTCCTAACTATGGCTACACCTTC.

The table lists this clone with a count of one. The rearrangement links TRBV5-6 to TRBJ2-1; D may be TRBD1 (5 bases). V was cut by 1 base and J by 7 bases, with 9 bases left in between. The germline V gene has CDR1 SGHDT and CDR2 YYEEEE. The CDR3 totals 13 residues. CDR3 nucleotides: TGTGCCAGCAGCTTGCAGGGTGGGAATGAGCAGTTCTTC. Translation: CASSLQGGNEQFF. The full variable domain, with the rest looked up from reference TRBV5-6 and TRBJ2-1, is DAGVTQSPTHLIKTRGQQVTLRCSPKSGHDTVSWYQQALGQGPQFIFQYYEEEERQRGNFPDRFSGHQFPNYSSELNVNALLLGDSALYLCASSLQGGNEQFFGPGTRLTVL.

This chain's CDR3 is CASSTRTSVFQETQYF. The CDR3 DNA is TGTGCCAGTAGTACCCGGACTAGCGTTTTCCAAGAGACCCAGTACTTC. J is TRBJ2-5 and V is TRBV19, with 9 bases identical to TRBD2. The CDR3 contains 16 residues. V was clipped by 4 bases and J by 1 base; unmatched bases: 7. Germline CDR1 LNHDA, CDR2 SQIVND (reference sequence).

The rearrangement links TRBV28 to TRBJ2-2, with 7 bases fitting TRBD1. CDR1 MDHEN and CDR2 SYDVKM come from the germline V gene. The V segment lost 5 bases and the J segment 0 bases; nucleotides outside the gene matches: 3. The CDR3 contains 15 residues. CDR3 protein: CASSATGTNTGELFF. In nucleotides, the CDR3 is TGTGCCAGCAGTGCGACAGGGACGAACACCGGGGAGCTGTTTTTT.

The chain has TRBV9 and TRBJ2-7; maybe TRBD1 (5 bases). V gave up 0 bases and J gave up 6 bases, with 16 bases separating them. This CDR3 is 15 amino acids long. Germline V gene sequence: CDR1 SGDLS, CDR2 YYNGEE. CDR3 bases: TGTGCCAGCAGCGTAGAGGCAGGGTCAAGTCGCGAGCAGTACTTC. This codes for CASSVEAGSSREQYF.

The J gene is TRBJ1-1, the V gene TRBV10-3, with D possibly matching TRBD1 (6 bases). Germline V CDR1 and CDR2: ENHRY, SYGVKD. This CDR3 comprises 15 residues. V was pared by 0 bases and J by 6 bases, with 14 bases between. DNA of the CDR3: TGTGCCATCAGTGAGTCGGACAGTAGGAGACCTGAAGCTTTCTTT. It specifies CAISESDSRRPEAFF.